The next 4 T cell receptor beta chains were all read from a single sample in a study of a mutant IDH1 vaccine in newly diagnosed glioma (dated by TCRdb to the early 2020s). The sample's time point, from its label and the paper: baseline, week 1 (first vaccination visit). Sample treatment or condition, as interpreted from the label and publication: pre-vaccination baseline after standard-of-care therapy. Library method: the immunoSEQ multiplex PCR assay. TCRdb limited this immuneACCESS table to in-frame rearrangements with V and J called. A share of clones is missing; checked studies link under half to unresolved V genes, and the rest is unexplained. In this sample the table shows around 87,000 clones, under 90% of which occur a single time. The ten largest clones represent 7.4% of the sample. The input for sequencing was PBMCs, taken from a glioma patient treated with radiotherapy, temozolomide or both. These receptors were taken from a woman between 50 and 59 years old with glioma.

The chain is built from TRBV2 and TRBJ1-5; a possible D gene is TRBD1 (5 bases). Per germline, CDR1 SNHLY and CDR2 FYNNEI. The CDR3 loop spans 14 amino acids. Trimming cost V 7 bases and J 5 bases, with 15 bases left between them. CDR3 DNA: TGTGCCAGCACGACCGCAGGGTATTATCAGCCCCAGCATTTT. Amino acid sequence: CASTTAGYYQPQHF.

This clone was counted once. This sequence joins TRBV2 and TRBJ2-7; a possible D gene is TRBD1 (5 bases). The length of the CDR3 is 13 residues. The V end lost 5 bases, the J end lost 2 bases, and 10 bases lay between the germline ends. Germline V gene sequence: CDR1 SNHLY, CDR2 FYNNEI. The CDR3 sequence: CASSQGLTYEQYF. The CDR3 region has the DNA TGTGCCAGCAGTCAGGGCCTAACCTACGAGCAGTACTTC.

The V and J genes are TRBV5-6 and TRBJ2-5; a possible D gene is TRBD1 (7 bases). V was clipped by 3 bases and J by 3 bases, with 15 bases between them. The CDR3 runs 15 residues. The germline V gene encodes CDR1 SGHDT and CDR2 YYEEEE. CDR3 in amino acids: CASSSTGEREETQYF. For the CDR3, the DNA is TGTGCCAGCAGCTCTACAGGGGAGCGGGAAGAGACCCAGTACTTC.

The chain recombines TRBV7-9 with TRBJ1-2, with D hard to call. The length of the CDR3 is 13 residues. Germline V gives CDR1 SEHNR, CDR2 FQNEAQ (reference sequence). Trimming removed 8 bases from V and 0 bases from J, with 10 bases in between. The CDR3 DNA is TGTGCCAGCGGATCCGGGACTAACTATGGCTACACCTTC. Translation: CASGSGTNYGYTF.